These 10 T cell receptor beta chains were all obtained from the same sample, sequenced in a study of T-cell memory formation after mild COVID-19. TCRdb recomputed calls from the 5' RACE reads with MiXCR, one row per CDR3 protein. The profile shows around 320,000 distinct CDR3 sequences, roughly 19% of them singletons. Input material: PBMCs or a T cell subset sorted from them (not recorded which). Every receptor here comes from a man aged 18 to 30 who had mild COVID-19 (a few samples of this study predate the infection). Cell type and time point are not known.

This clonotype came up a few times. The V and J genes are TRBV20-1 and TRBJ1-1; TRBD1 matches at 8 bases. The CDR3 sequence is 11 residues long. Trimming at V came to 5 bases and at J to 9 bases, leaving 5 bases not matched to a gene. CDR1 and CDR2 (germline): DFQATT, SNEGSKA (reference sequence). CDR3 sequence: CSALTGVKAFF. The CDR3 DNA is TGCAGTGCTTTGACAGGGGTCAAAGCTTTCTTT.

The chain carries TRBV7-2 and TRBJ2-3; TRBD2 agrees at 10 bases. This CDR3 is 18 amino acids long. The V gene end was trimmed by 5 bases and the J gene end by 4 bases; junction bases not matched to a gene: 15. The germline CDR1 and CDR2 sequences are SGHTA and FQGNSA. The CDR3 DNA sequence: TGTGCCAGCAGCCGCCGGGGTCAGCGGGGGGGGTCGGCAGATACGCAGTATTTT. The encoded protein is CASSRRGQRGGSADTQYF.

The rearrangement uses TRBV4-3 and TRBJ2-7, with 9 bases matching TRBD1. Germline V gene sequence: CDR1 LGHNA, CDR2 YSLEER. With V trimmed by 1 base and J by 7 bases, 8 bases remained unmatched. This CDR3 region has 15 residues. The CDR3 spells CASSQATGGSPEQYF. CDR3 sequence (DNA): TGCGCCAGCAGCCAAGCGACAGGGGGTAGCCCGGAGCAGTACTTC.

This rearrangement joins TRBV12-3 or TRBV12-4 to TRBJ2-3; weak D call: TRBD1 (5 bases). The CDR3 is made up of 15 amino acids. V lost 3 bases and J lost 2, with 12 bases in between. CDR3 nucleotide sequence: TGTGCCAGCAGTTTTCTAGGACACATCACAGATACGCAGTATTTT. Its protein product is CASSFLGHITDTQYF.

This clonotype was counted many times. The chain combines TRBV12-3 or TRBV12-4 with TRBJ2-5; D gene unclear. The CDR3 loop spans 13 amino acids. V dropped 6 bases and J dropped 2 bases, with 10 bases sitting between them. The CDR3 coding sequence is TGTGCCAGCAGGTACAGCCAGCAAGAGACCCAGTACTTC. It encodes CASRYSQQETQYF.

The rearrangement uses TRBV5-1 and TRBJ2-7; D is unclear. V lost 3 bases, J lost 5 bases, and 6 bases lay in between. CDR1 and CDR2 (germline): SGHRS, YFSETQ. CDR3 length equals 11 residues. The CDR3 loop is CASSSLHEQYF. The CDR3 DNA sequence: TGCGCCAGCAGCTCCCTCCACGAGCAGTACTTC.

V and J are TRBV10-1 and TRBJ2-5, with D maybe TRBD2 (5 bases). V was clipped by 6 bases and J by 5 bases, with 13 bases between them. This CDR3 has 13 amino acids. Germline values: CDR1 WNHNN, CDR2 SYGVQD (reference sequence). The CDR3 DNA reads TGCGCCAGCAGCAATACTAGAGCGGAGACCCAGTACTTC. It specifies CASSNTRAETQYF.

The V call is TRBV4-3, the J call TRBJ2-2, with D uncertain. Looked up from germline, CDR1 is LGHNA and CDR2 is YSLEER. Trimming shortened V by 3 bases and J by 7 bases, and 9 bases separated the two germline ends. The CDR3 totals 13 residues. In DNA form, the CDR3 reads TGCGCCAGCAGCCACGAACCAGTCGGGGAGCTGTTTTTT. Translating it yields CASSHEPVGELFF.

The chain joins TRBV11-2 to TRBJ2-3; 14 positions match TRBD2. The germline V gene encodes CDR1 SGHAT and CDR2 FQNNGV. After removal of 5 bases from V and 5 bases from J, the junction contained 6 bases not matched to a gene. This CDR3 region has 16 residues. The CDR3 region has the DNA TGTGCCAGCAGCCGACTAGCGGGGGGGACGGGAGATACGCAGTATTTT. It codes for CASSRLAGGTGDTQYF.

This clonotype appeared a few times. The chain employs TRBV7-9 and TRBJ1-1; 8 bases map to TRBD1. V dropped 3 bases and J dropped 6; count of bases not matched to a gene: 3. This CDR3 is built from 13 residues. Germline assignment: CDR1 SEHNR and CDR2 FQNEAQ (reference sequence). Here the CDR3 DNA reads TGTGCCAGCAGCTTGGGGACAGGCCCTGAAGCTTTCTTT. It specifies CASSLGTGPEAFF. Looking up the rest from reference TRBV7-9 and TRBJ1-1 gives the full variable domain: DTGVSQNPRHKITKRGQNVTFRCDPISEHNRLYWYRQTLGQGPEFLTYFQNEAQLEKSRLLSDRFSAERPKGSFSTLEIQRTEQGDSAMYLCASSLGTGPEAFFGQGTRLTVV.